This T cell receptor (beta chain) appears in the sequencing data of a study of T cell repertoires in cytomegalovirus infection. Overall study context: Newly reported HLA-C-restricted and thoroughly characterized HLA-B-restricted CMV epitopes were employed.

V lost 3 bases and J 3 bases, leaving 17 bases between the germline ends. The CDR3 has 17 residues. TCRdb analysed the reads with MiXCR anew, one entry per CDR3 protein. The table lists fewer than 1,000,000 distinct CDR3 sequences, 30% to 40% of them singletons, with around an eighth in the top ten. Regarding this clonotype: Antigen: not known.

This receptor was identified in a human donor in good health (CMV status not recorded). Some clones in this sample may be carry-over from other donors' samples. V is TRBV7-1 and J is TRBJ1-4; tentative D call: TRBD1 (6 bases). TRBV7-1 counts as an open reading frame of uncertain function. The sample in question was cultured CD8+ T cells from PBMCs, obtained from culture after CMV antigen stimulation. The CDR3 DNA follows: TGTGCCAGCAGCTCCGCCGGTTTGGGGGCAGCTAATGAAAAACTGTTTTTT. It yields the protein CASSSAGLGAANEKLFF.